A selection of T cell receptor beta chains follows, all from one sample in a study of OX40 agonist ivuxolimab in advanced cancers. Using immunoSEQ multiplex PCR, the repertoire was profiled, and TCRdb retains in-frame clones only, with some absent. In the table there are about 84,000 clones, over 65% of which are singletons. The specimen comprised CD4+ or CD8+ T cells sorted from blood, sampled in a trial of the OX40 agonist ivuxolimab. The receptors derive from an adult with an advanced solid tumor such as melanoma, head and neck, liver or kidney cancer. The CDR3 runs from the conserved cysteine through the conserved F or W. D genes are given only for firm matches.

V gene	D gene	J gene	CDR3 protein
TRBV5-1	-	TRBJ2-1	CASSLTGSSYNEQFF
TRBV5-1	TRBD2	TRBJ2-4	CASSPGLAGLVGDIQYF
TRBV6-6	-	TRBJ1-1	CASIFGSRNTEAFF
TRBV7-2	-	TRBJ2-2	CASSFGVIDTGELFF
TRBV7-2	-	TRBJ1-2	CASSLETGLYGYTF
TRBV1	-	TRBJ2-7	CTSSQDGGERTYEQYF
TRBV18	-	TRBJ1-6	CASSPRPGEPNSPLHF
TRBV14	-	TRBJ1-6	CASSPRYNNSPLHF
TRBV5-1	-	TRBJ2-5	CASRVYVGETQYF
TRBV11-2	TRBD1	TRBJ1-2	CASSFTGTALQTF
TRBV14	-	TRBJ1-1	CASREMGAGTEAFF